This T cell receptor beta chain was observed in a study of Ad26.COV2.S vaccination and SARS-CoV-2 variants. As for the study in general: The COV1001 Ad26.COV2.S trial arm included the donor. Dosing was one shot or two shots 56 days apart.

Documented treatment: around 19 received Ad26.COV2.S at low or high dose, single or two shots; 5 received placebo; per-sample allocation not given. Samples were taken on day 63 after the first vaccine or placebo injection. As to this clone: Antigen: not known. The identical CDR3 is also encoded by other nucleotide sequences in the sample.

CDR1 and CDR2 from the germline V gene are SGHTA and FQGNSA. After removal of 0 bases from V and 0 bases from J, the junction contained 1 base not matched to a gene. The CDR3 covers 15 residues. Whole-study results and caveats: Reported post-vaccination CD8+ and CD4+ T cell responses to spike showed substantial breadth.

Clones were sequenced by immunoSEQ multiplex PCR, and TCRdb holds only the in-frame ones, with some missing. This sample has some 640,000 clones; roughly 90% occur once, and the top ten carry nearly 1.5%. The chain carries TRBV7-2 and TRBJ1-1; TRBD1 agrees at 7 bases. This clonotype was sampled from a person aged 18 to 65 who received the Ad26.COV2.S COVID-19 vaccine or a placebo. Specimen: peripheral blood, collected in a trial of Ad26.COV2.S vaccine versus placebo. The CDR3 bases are TGTGCCAGCAGCTTAGCGGGACAGCTGAACACTGAAGCTTTCTTT. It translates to CASSLAGQLNTEAFF.